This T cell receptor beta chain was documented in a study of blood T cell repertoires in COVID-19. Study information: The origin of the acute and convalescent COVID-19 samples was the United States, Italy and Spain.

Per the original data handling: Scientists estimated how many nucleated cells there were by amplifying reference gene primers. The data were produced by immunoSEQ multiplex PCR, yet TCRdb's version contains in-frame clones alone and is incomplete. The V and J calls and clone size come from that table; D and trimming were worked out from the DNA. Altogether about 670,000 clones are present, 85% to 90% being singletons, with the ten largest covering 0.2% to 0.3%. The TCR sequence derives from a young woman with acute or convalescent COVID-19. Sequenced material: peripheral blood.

The CDR3 is CASTYTGQGRTYEQYF. CDR3 DNA: TGTGCCAGCACCTACACTGGACAGGGCCGGACCTACGAGCAGTACTTC. The chain recombines TRBV5-4 with TRBJ2-7; the match to TRBD1 covers 8 bases. Germline V gene data show CDR1 as SGHNT and CDR2 as YYREEE (reference sequence). Unmatched junction bases numbered 13, after V lost 6 bases and J lost 2 bases. This CDR3 contains 16 residues.